Presented here are 30 T cell receptor beta chains from one specimen sequenced in a study of cytomegalovirus exposure and HLA in healthy donors. Primers included in the PCR were 60 Vbeta and 13 Jbeta primers. TCRdb keeps only in-frame clones here, not all; method: immunoSEQ multiplex PCR. Of approximately 120,000 clones in the sample, 65% to 90% were seen once. Sequenced material: PBMCs. These receptors all stem from a woman in her thirties in good health and CMV-seronegative.

The gene calls are TRBV6-5 and TRBJ2-5; 8 bases agree with TRBD2. Germline V gives CDR1 MNHEY, CDR2 SVGAGI. Trimming at V came to 5 bases and at J to 5 bases, leaving 1 base not matched to a gene. The CDR3 contains 12 residues. The CDR3, as DNA: TGTGCCAGCAGTCCGGGGGGGGAGACCCAGTACTTC. Its translation is CASSPGGETQYF.

The rearrangement joins TRBV18 to TRBJ1-6, with 9 bases that match TRBD1. This CDR3 spans 16 amino acids. Per the germline V gene, CDR1 is KGHSH and CDR2 is LQKENI. J lost 10 bases, V lost 6 bases, and 13 bases had no gene match. This chain's CDR3 is CASSLDGQGLYSPLHF. The DNA of the CDR3 is TGTGCCAGCTCCCTCGATGGACAGGGGCTTTACTCACCCCTCCACTTT.

This clone was seen a few times. This sample includes further DNA sequences coding for the same CDR3. The rearrangement links TRBV5-3 to TRBJ2-2; 8 bases agree with TRBD1. TRBV5-3 counts as an open reading frame of uncertain function. Trimming cost V 4 bases and J 7 bases; bases outside gene matches: 12. CDR3 length: 16 residues. The CDR3 loop is CARSPKDRVRGGELFF. CDR3 bases: TGTGCCAGAAGCCCTAAGGACAGGGTAAGAGGCGGGGAGCTGTTTTTT.

V usage is TRBV19 and J usage is TRBJ2-5, with 9 bases that match TRBD1. J lost 3 bases, V lost 1 base, and 0 bases had no gene match. The CDR3 runs to 14 residues. Germline V gene lookup returns CDR1 LNHDA and CDR2 SQIVND (reference sequence). The CDR3 loop is CASSIGTGEETQYF. In DNA, the CDR3 is TGTGCCAGTAGTATAGGGACAGGGGAAGAGACCCAGTACTTC.

This clone was seen a few times. This chain connects TRBV6-6 to TRBJ1-3, with D perhaps TRBD1 (6 bases). The V end lost 7 bases, the J end lost 4 bases, and 14 bases lay between the germline ends. This CDR3 spans 14 amino acids. Germline CDR1 and CDR2: MNHNY and SVGAGI (reference sequence). CDR3 sequence: CASTPGGLGNTIYF. The CDR3, as DNA: TGTGCCAGCACCCCCGGGGGGCTAGGAAACACCATATATTTT.

This chain uses TRBV5-1 with TRBJ2-1; 13 bases match TRBD2. The CDR3 is 15 residues long. The junction had 6 bases not matched to a gene; V was cut back by 4 bases and J by 8 bases. Germline CDR1 is SGHRS and CDR2 is YFSETQ. This chain's CDR3 is CASSNGTSGKHEQFF. The CDR3 DNA reads as TGCGCCAGCAGCAATGGGACTAGCGGGAAGCATGAGCAGTTCTTC.

CDR3 sequence: CASSQEGQGNEKLFF. The CDR3 DNA sequence: TGTGCCAGCAGCCAAGAGGGACAGGGAAACGAAAAACTGTTTTTT. The chain recombines TRBV4-2 with TRBJ1-4, with 9 bases that match TRBD1. In germline, CDR1 is LGHNA, CDR2 YNFKEQ. V gave up 0 bases and J gave up 8 bases; unmatched junction bases: 4. The CDR3 extends over 15 amino acids.

V is TRBV9 and J is TRBJ2-3; D possibly corresponds to TRBD1 (5 bases). Per germline, CDR1 SGDLS and CDR2 YYNGEE. With 0 bases removed from V and 9 bases from J, the gap between germline ends came to 14 bases. The CDR3 has 14 residues. This chain's CDR3 is CASSVELGRATQYF. CDR3 DNA: TGTGCCAGCAGCGTAGAATTGGGGCGCGCAACGCAGTATTTT.

The rearrangement uses TRBV5-6 and TRBJ2-1; D may be TRBD2 (5 bases). The germline gives CDR1 SGHDT, CDR2 YYEEEE. The V end lost 0 bases, the J end lost 3 bases, and 16 bases lay between the germline ends. The CDR3 extends over 17 amino acids. The CDR3 spells CASSLESGALLYNEQFF. The CDR3 DNA reads as TGTGCCAGCAGCTTGGAGAGCGGAGCCCTCCTCTACAATGAGCAGTTCTTC.

This chain's CDR3 is CASSMTPTGTRTINEQFF. The CDR3 nucleotides are TGTGCCAGCAGCATGACTCCTACCGGGACTAGGACGATCAATGAGCAGTTCTTC. This rearrangement joins TRBV7-9 to TRBJ2-1; 8 bases map to TRBD2. J was trimmed by 6 bases and V by 5 bases; bases with no gene match: 18. The CDR3 consists of 18 residues. Germline-derived CDR1 and CDR2 are SEHNR and FQNEAQ (reference sequence).

CDR3 in amino acids: CASSERQNYGYTF. The CDR3 DNA follows: TGTGCCAGCAGTGAGCGACAGAACTATGGCTACACCTTC. The genes are TRBV2 and TRBJ1-2, with D possibly matching TRBD1 (5 bases). Between the trimmed V and J ends, which lost 3 bases and 2 bases, there was a span of 7 bases. This CDR3 is built from 13 residues. CDR1 and CDR2 from the germline V gene are SNHLY and FYNNEI.

The CDR3 here is CASSRRDGDGYTF. The CDR3 DNA reads as TGTGCCAGCAGCCGGAGGGATGGGGATGGCTACACCTTC. The chain couples TRBV28 to TRBJ1-2; D call uncertain. This CDR3 comprises 13 residues. The germline gives CDR1 MDHEN, CDR2 SYDVKM. Trimming shortened V by 6 bases and J by 6 bases, and 14 bases separated the two germline ends.

This chain connects TRBV5-8 to TRBJ2-5; no reliable D call. CDR1 and CDR2 from the germline V gene are SGHTS and YDEGEE. The CDR3 sequence is 13 residues long. Trimming took off 7 bases at V and 2 bases at J, with 12 bases between the two ends. CDR3 DNA sequence: TGTGCCAGCTGTTTGCGCGGTCAAGAGACCCAGTACTTC. The encoded protein is CASCLRGQETQYF.

Turning to this clone: The sample contains more than one DNA sequence encoding this CDR3. The V gene is TRBV9, the J gene TRBJ1-1, with D perhaps matching TRBD1 (5 bases). The germline gives CDR1 SGDLS, CDR2 YYNGEE. The CDR3 covers 14 residues. Trimming cost V 3 bases and J 1 base, with 10 bases left between them. The CDR3 region has the DNA TGTGCCAGCAGCGGCCAGGGCGGGAACACTGAAGCTTTCTTT. Its translation is CASSGQGGNTEAFF.

In the case of this clone: Additional DNA sequences in this sample encode the identical CDR3. V usage is TRBV5-1 and J usage is TRBJ1-2; D is possibly TRBD1 (6 bases). The CDR3 has 14 amino acids. V was shortened by 2 bases and J by 3 bases, with 11 bases between the two germline ends. Germline CDR1 is SGHRS and CDR2 is YFSETQ. This chain's CDR3 is CASSFRGVDYGYTF. The CDR3 DNA reads as TGCGCCAGCAGCTTCAGGGGAGTGGACTATGGCTACACCTTC.

The V gene is TRBV30, the J gene TRBJ1-3; D is possibly TRBD1 (5 bases). There are 14 residues in the CDR3. Trimming stripped 5 bases from V and 0 bases from J, with 11 bases between. Germline V gives CDR1 GTSNPN, CDR2 SVGIG (reference sequence). The CDR3 nucleotides read TGTGCCTGGGGTGGGGCTTACTCTGGAAACACCATATATTTT. Protein product: CAWGGAYSGNTIYF.

V is TRBV9 and J is TRBJ2-7, with a tentative D call TRBD2 (6 bases). V lost 4 bases, J lost 1 base, and 15 bases lay in between. The CDR3 is 15 amino acids. Germline V gene lookup returns CDR1 SGDLS and CDR2 YYNGEE. This CDR3 reads CASSIGTLESYEQYF. The CDR3, as DNA: TGTGCCAGCAGCATCGGGACTCTCGAGTCCTACGAGCAGTACTTC.

The genes are TRBV4-1 and TRBJ2-5, with 14 bases identical to TRBD2. Germline V lookup: CDR1 MGHRA, CDR2 YSYEKL. This CDR3 is 19 amino acids long. V was clipped by 4 bases and J by 1 base; unmatched bases: 11. The DNA of the CDR3 is TGCGCCAGCAGCCGCCCCCCAGGGGGACTAGCGGGAGCCCAAGAGACCCAGTACTTC. As protein: CASSRPPGGLAGAQETQYF.

Remarks on this clone: One junction end does not reproduce the germline sequence, and a read error may be involved. The gene calls are TRBV18 and TRBJ2-1, with D possibly matching TRBD2 (6 bases). The CDR3 length is 17 residues. The germline V gene encodes CDR1 KGHSH and CDR2 LQKENI. CDR3 nucleotides: TGTGCCAGCGCACCAGTCTTGGCGGGAAGCTCCTACAATGAGCAGTTCTTC. Translated: CASAPVLAGSSYNEQFF.

This chain connects TRBV28 to TRBJ2-2, with D possibly being TRBD1 (6 bases). Trimming took off 6 bases at V and 4 bases at J, with 15 bases between the two ends. CDR1 and CDR2 from the germline V gene are MDHEN and SYDVKM. The CDR3 length is 15 residues. DNA for the CDR3: TGTGCCAGCAGGGTACAGGGTCGGGGCACCGGGGAGCTGTTTTTT. Amino acids: CASRVQGRGTGELFF. Filled out from reference TRBV28 and TRBJ2-2, the complete variable domain reads DVKVTQSSRYLVKRTGEKVFLECVQDMDHENMFWYRQDPGLGLRLIYFSYDVKMKEKGDIPEGYSVSREKKERFSLILESASTNQTSMYLCASRVQGRGTGELFFGEGSRLTVL.

This clone was counted a few times. CDR3 in DNA: TGTGCCAGCAGTAGTCTCGGGTACCTGTGGGACACTGAAGCTTTCTTT. Its translation: CASSSLGYLWDTEAFF. The chain uses TRBV27 and TRBJ1-1; D unresolved. V was clipped by 5 bases and J by 3 bases, with 19 bases between them. CDR1 is MNHEY, CDR2 SMNVEV, per germline (reference sequence). The length of the CDR3 is 16 residues.

J is TRBJ2-7 and V is TRBV7-3; D is unresolved. The CDR3 contains 13 residues. The V end lost 2 bases, the J end lost 3 bases, and 8 bases lay between the germline ends. Germline V gene lookup returns CDR1 SGHTA and CDR2 FQGTGA. Here the CDR3 reads CASSLPGIYEQYF. The CDR3 coding sequence is TGTGCCAGCAGCTTACCCGGTATCTACGAGCAGTACTTC.

The V gene is TRBV5-6, the J gene TRBJ2-1; 10 bases are a match to TRBD2. Per the germline V gene, CDR1 is SGHDT and CDR2 is YYEEEE. The CDR3 runs 15 residues. Germline trimming cut 4 bases from V and 5 bases from J; bases unmatched to any gene: 6. CDR3 sequence (DNA): TGTGCCAGCAGCCCCAGCGGGAGGGTTAACAATGAGCAGTTCTTC. Its protein product is CASSPSGRVNNEQFF.

This clone has a handful of counts. V gene TRBV4-1 combines with J gene TRBJ1-1, with TRBD1 matching over 8 bases. With V trimmed by 2 bases and J by 7 bases, 15 bases remained unmatched. CDR1 and CDR2 from the germline V gene are MGHRA and YSYEKL. The CDR3 is 17 amino acids. CDR3 sequence: CASSQSSSWTGYLEAFF. The CDR3 coding sequence is TGCGCCAGCAGCCAAAGTTCAAGTTGGACAGGGTATCTTGAAGCTTTCTTT.

The J gene is TRBJ2-7, the V gene TRBV7-3; 8 nucleotides agree with TRBD1. V lost 2 bases, J lost 6 bases, and 9 bases stayed unmatched. Germline values: CDR1 SGHTA, CDR2 FQGTGA. The CDR3 has 15 residues. The CDR3 loop reads CASSLSGGTHGEQYF. The CDR3 DNA is TGTGCCAGCAGCTTATCAGGGGGCACCCACGGCGAGCAGTACTTC.

Only a few counts were recorded for this clone. In the same sample, other DNA sequences code for this CDR3. The genes are TRBV29-1 and TRBJ1-1, with D tentatively TRBD1 (6 bases). Trimming stripped 5 bases from V and 5 bases from J, with 9 bases between. CDR1 SQVTM and CDR2 ANQGSEA come from the germline V gene. This CDR3 has 11 residues. The CDR3 region is CSVHRETEAFF. As DNA, the CDR3 is TGCAGCGTTCACAGGGAGACTGAAGCTTTCTTT.

This clone was observed a few times. The chain recombines TRBV5-1 with TRBJ2-7, with 7 bases identical to TRBD2. Germline CDR1 SGHRS, CDR2 YFSETQ. The CDR3 spans 14 residues. V gave up 5 bases and J gave up 6 bases; unmatched junction bases: 11. The CDR3 loop is CASRWERDSGEQYF. The CDR3 DNA follows: TGCGCCAGCAGATGGGAGCGGGACTCGGGCGAGCAGTACTTC.

This chain connects TRBV11-2 to TRBJ2-5, with TRBD2 matching over 7 bases. CDR3 length equals 13 residues. Germline V gene sequence: CDR1 SGHAT, CDR2 FQNNGV. Germline trimming cut 5 bases from V and 5 bases from J; bases unmatched to any gene: 5. The CDR3 coding sequence is TGTGCCAGCAGCGGGGGGGGATTGGAGACCCAGTACTTC. This encodes CASSGGGLETQYF.

The chain uses TRBV18 and TRBJ1-2, with D maybe TRBD1 (6 bases). Germline CDR1 KGHSH, CDR2 LQKENI. The CDR3 is 13 amino acids. V lost 0 bases to trimming and J lost 4 bases, with 6 bases between them. In DNA, the CDR3 is TGTGCCAGCTCACCACCGGGGGCCTATGGCTACACCTTC. Translating gives CASSPPGAYGYTF.

The chain carries TRBV28 and TRBJ2-2; D is perhaps TRBD1 (6 bases). Germline loops: CDR1 MDHEN, CDR2 SYDVKM. V dropped 6 bases and J dropped 7 bases, with 12 bases sitting between them. The CDR3 length is 13 residues. CDR3 region: CASRNRVRGELFF. The CDR3 DNA sequence: TGTGCCAGCAGAAACAGGGTCCGCGGGGAGCTGTTTTTT.